The TCR beta chain under discussion was sequenced for a study of technical replicates of blood from several donors. Only in-frame clones appear in the TCRdb table, and some are missing; sequencing was by immunoSEQ multiplex PCR. Of around 54,000 clones listed, approximately 95% were seen once; the top ten hold around 0.4%. Per germline, CDR1 GTSNPN and CDR2 SVGIG (reference sequence). The CDR3 has 13 amino acids. V lost 2 bases and J 5 bases, leaving 10 bases between the germline ends. The receptor comes from a human donor in good health. Sequencing was performed on T cells isolated from PBMCs. The chain carries TRBV30 and TRBJ1-5; D unclear. This CDR3 is CAWSTKPYQPQHF. The CDR3 DNA reads as TGTGCCTGGAGTACCAAGCCGTATCAGCCCCAGCATTTT.